These T cell receptor beta chains were read from a single sample in a study of T cell changes during pregnancy in multiple sclerosis. Repertoires were generated with immunoSEQ multiplex PCR, while TCRdb's copy carries only in-frame clones and drops some. This sample carries some 33,000 clones, roughly nine tenths of them seen once, and the ten largest clones take around 10%. Sequencing used CD8+ T cells from peripheral blood mononuclear cells, obtained in the third trimester of pregnancy. Receptors originate from a female donor with multiple sclerosis, enrolled in a pregnancy study. CDR3s include the opening cysteine and the closing phenylalanine or tryptophan. D genes are given only for firm matches. Size is omitted from some rows. Given values are once, few, many or a class for expanded clones.

>TRBJ1-1|-|TRBV9|-
CASSVAGPTEAFF
TGTGCCAGCAGCGTGGCAGGGCCCACTGAAGCTTTCTTT
>TRBJ1-2|-|TRBV6-5|-
CASSYRGIDGYTF
TGTGCCAGCAGTTACAGGGGAATAGATGGCTACACCTTC
>TRBJ1-4|-|TRBV7-9|-
CASTQGPREKLFF
TGTGCCAGCACCCAGGGGCCTCGGGAAAAACTGTTTTTT
>TRBJ2-1|-|TRBV19|TRBD2
CASSSTIAGGRNNEQFF
TGTGCCAGTAGTTCGACTATAGCGGGGGGTAGGAACAATGAGCAGTTCTTC
>TRBJ2-7|-|TRBV6-1|TRBD1
CASTMGQGVLQEQYF
TGTGCCAGCACTATGGGACAGGGGGTACTCCAAGAGCAGTACTTC
>TRBJ1-1|-|TRBV2|TRBD1
CASSENRSGGNTEAFF
TGTGCCAGCAGTGAAAATAGGTCAGGGGGGAACACTGAAGCTTTCTTT
>TRBJ1-1|-|TRBV2|TRBD1
CASNTGVNTEAFF
TGTGCCAGCAATACAGGGGTGAACACTGAAGCTTTCTTT
>TRBJ2-5|-|TRBV4-1|-
CASSSLASQETQYF
TGCGCCAGCAGCTCTCTAGCGTCCCAAGAGACCCAGTACTTC
>TRBJ1-5|-|TRBV15|TRBD1
CATSRGGTVSDQPQHF
TGTGCCACCAGCAGAGGCGGGACAGTAAGTGATCAGCCCCAGCATTTT
>TRBJ2-1|-|TRBV7-9|TRBD2
CASRPGTSGLYSYNEQFF
TGTGCCAGCAGACCCGGGACTAGCGGGTTATACTCCTACAATGAGCAGTTCTTC
>TRBJ1-1|few|TRBV6-4|-
CASSDPGGSTEAFF
TGTGCCAGCAGTGACCCGGGAGGGAGCACTGAAGCTTTCTTT
>TRBJ2-7|-|TRBV4-1|TRBD2
CASSQASGRTDEQYF
TGCGCCAGCAGCCAAGCGAGCGGGAGGACCGACGAGCAGTACTTC
>TRBJ2-7|-|TRBV13|-
CASSLGITGSYEQYF
TGTGCCAGCAGCTTAGGGATCACAGGCTCCTACGAGCAGTACTTC
>TRBJ2-3|-|TRBV10-3|TRBD2
CAISGSGGSTDTQYF
TGTGCCATCAGTGGTAGCGGGGGGAGCACAGATACGCAGTATTTT
>TRBJ2-7|-|TRBV5-1|-
CASSLEVSQNEQYF
TGCGCCAGCAGCTTGGAAGTTAGCCAAAACGAGCAGTACTTC
>TRBJ1-2|-|TRBV28|-
CASSLRGSGGYTF
TGTGCCAGCAGTTTAAGGGGTTCCGGTGGCTACACCTTC
>TRBJ2-5|-|TRBV28|TRBD2
CASSPPPGGWETQYF
TGTGCCAGCAGTCCACCCCCCGGGGGGTGGGAGACCCAGTACTTC
>TRBJ1-5|-|TRBV6-5|-
CASRGAPNQPQHF
TGTGCCAGCAGGGGGGCCCCAAATCAGCCCCAGCATTTT
>TRBJ1-1|-|TRBV6-1|-
CASSEGRGWGTEAFF
TGTGCCAGCAGTGAAGGAAGGGGGTGGGGCACTGAAGCTTTCTTT
>TRBJ1-2|-|TRBV14|TRBD1
CASSQEMTGKWYGYTF
TGTGCCAGCAGCCAAGAAATGACAGGGAAATGGTATGGCTACACCTTC
>TRBJ2-3|-|TRBV27|TRBD2
CASLSGAGGTDTQYF
TGTGCCAGCTTATCGGGTGCGGGGGGCACAGATACGCAGTATTTT
>TRBJ1-5|-|TRBV19|-
CASTPGGRQPQHF
TGTGCCAGTACCCCCGGCGGGCGTCAGCCCCAGCATTTT
>TRBJ2-1|-|TRBV5-4|TRBD2
CASSLAFSGVNEQFF
TGTGCCAGCAGCTTGGCTTTTAGCGGGGTAAATGAGCAGTTCTTC
>TRBJ2-5|-|TRBV7-6|-
CASSPIGVMGETQYF
TGTGCCAGCAGCCCAATAGGGGTTATGGGGGAGACCCAGTACTTC
>TRBJ1-1|-|TRBV9|-
CASSEGRGDGTEAFF
TGTGCCAGCAGCGAGGGTCGGGGTGATGGGACTGAAGCTTTCTTT
>TRBJ2-7|-|TRBV7-9|-
CASTPSRGYEQYF
TGTGCCAGCACCCCATCTCGGGGCTACGAGCAGTACTTC
>TRBJ1-1|few|TRBV4-1|-
CASSQEYSGEAFF
TGCGCCAGCAGCCAAGAATACTCGGGTGAAGCTTTCTTT
>TRBJ2-1|once|TRBV7-6|TRBD2
CASSLDSGKSNEQFF
TGTGCCAGCAGCTTAGACAGCGGGAAATCCAATGAGCAGTTCTTC
>TRBJ2-7|-|TRBV21-1|-
CASSPTGSYEQYF
TGTGCCAGCAGCCCCACAGGGTCCTACGAGCAGTACTTC
>TRBJ1-2|once|TRBV5-8|-
CASSLYPPSYGYTF
TGTGCCAGCAGCTTGTATCCGCCGAGCTATGGCTACACCTTC
>TRBJ1-1|-|TRBV7-6|TRBD1
CASSRSGQGASQAFQNTEAFF
TGTGCCAGCAGCCGTAGTGGGCAGGGGGCCTCTCAGGCCTTTCAGAACACTGAAGCTTTCTTT
>TRBJ2-3|-|TRBV10-3|TRBD2
CAISDPTGGAGGPTDTQYF
TGTGCCATCAGTGACCCTACCGGAGGGGCGGGAGGGCCTACAGATACGCAGTATTTT
>TRBJ2-7|-|TRBV10-2|TRBD1
CATGTVSYEQYF
TGCGCCACTGGGACAGTCTCCTACGAGCAGTACTTC
>TRBJ1-2|-|TRBV28|TRBD1
CASILQGVRANYGYTF
TGTGCCAGCATTTTACAGGGGGTCAGAGCTAACTATGGCTACACCTTC
>TRBJ2-3|-|TRBV28|-
CASSSGQGGTDTQYF
TGTGCCAGCAGTTCCGGACAGGGAGGGACAGATACGCAGTATTTT
>TRBJ2-7|-|TRBV19|-
CASSIDGANYEQYF
TGTGCCAGTAGTATAGATGGAGCCAACTACGAGCAGTACTTC
>TRBJ2-7|-|TRBV29-1|TRBD2
CSVEGTSGTVPTEQYF
TGCAGCGTTGAGGGAACTAGCGGGACCGTTCCTACTGAGCAGTACTTC
>TRBJ2-6|-|TRBV5-1|TRBD1
CASSLGAGGPGANVLTF
TGCGCCAGCAGCTTGGGGGCAGGGGGCCCTGGGGCCAACGTCCTGACTTTC
>TRBJ1-1|-|TRBV28|-
CASSLGAEAFF
TGTGCCAGCAGTTTGGGGGCCGAAGCTTTCTTT
>TRBJ1-4|-|TRBV15|TRBD1
CATSTRDRDEKLFF
TGTGCCACCAGCACACGGGACAGGGACGAAAAACTGTTTTTT
>TRBJ2-7|-|TRBV27|-
CASSFSGGDRDPYEQYF
TGTGCCAGCAGTTTCTCCGGGGGGGACAGGGACCCCTACGAGCAGTACTTC
>TRBJ2-4|once|TRBV7-9|-
CASSLGSGIGSNIQYF
TGTGCCAGCAGCTTAGGATCGGGGATTGGCTCGAACATTCAGTACTTC